Reported below is one T cell receptor (beta chain). Its specificity is not known. V dropped 2 bases and J dropped 5 bases, with 12 bases sitting between them. CDR1 and CDR2 (germline): MDHEN, SYDVKM. CDR3 length: 14 residues. The record originates from a study of shared clonotypes between healthy human individuals. General study points: Generally, naive subsets (rather than memory subsets) showed larger estimated richness.

Using immunoSEQ multiplex PCR, the repertoire was profiled, and TCRdb retains in-frame clones only, with some absent. Of a few million clones in the sample, about 90% are singletons; the top ten hold around 0.38%. Sequencing was done on a sample of naive CD4+ T cells from PBMCs. Subset defined: CD45RA+ positively selected. The sequence was collected from a man between 18 and 35 years old in good health. Some clones in this sample may be carry-over from other donors' samples. The V gene is TRBV28, the J gene TRBJ1-2; D call uncertain. The CDR3 region has the DNA TGTGCCAGCAGTTTAGGGGTGGAGTGGTATGGCTACACCTTC. Translation gives CASSLGVEWYGYTF.